Presented here are 5 T cell receptor beta chains from one specimen sequenced in a study of blood T cells in healthy people across ages. PCR was performed a second time for about 7 to 11 cycles using a sample-barcoded 5' primer and a J-beta primer mix. MiXCR, run by TCRdb on the 5' RACE reads, gives a single entry per CDR3 protein. The table records some 1,500,000 distinct CDR3 sequences, roughly two fifths of them present only once. The sequenced material came from blood. The receptors shown here come from a woman aged 18-29 years in good health.

This clonotype was detected a few times. The rearrangement uses TRBV20-1 and TRBJ1-2; tentative D call: TRBD1 (6 bases). The V end lost 2 bases, the J end lost 3 bases, and 16 bases lay between the germline ends. The CDR3 contains 15 residues. In germline, CDR1 is DFQATT, CDR2 SNEGSKA (reference sequence). CDR3: CSARNLQGSDYGYTF. CDR3 DNA: TGCAGTGCTAGAAATTTGCAGGGGTCGGACTATGGCTACACCTTC.

V and J are TRBV7-2 and TRBJ2-3; D is tentatively TRBD1 or TRBD2 (5 bases each). Germline V lookup: CDR1 SGHTA, CDR2 FQGNSA. V dropped 0 bases and J dropped 2 bases, with 12 bases sitting between them. CDR3 length: 16 amino acids. The CDR3 DNA reads TGTGCCAGCAGCTTAGCGCCTCCTGGGACCACAGATACGCAGTATTTT. Amino acid sequence: CASSLAPPGTTDTQYF.

J is TRBJ1-2 and V is TRBV10-3; no definite D call. The CDR3 length is 14 residues. CDR1 and CDR2 from the germline V gene are ENHRY and SYGVKD. Trimming removed 0 bases from V and 11 bases from J, with 16 bases in between. The CDR3 DNA sequence: TGTGCCATCAGTGAGTCTGTTGGAGACCTTGGGTACACCTTC. Its protein product is CAISESVGDLGYTF.

This clonotype was observed a handful of times. This sequence joins TRBV12-3 or TRBV12-4 and TRBJ1-1; no clear D. This CDR3 has 13 residues. Trimming shortened V by 6 bases and J by 1 base, and 9 bases separated the two germline ends. CDR3 DNA sequence: TGTGCCAGCAGATCGGGAAGGAACACTGAAGCTTTCTTT. Translating it yields CASRSGRNTEAFF.

The chain has TRBV7-2 and TRBJ2-1; TRBD1 might be the D (6 bases). Germline assignment: CDR1 SGHTA and CDR2 FQGNSA. V was pared by 4 bases and J by 7 bases, with 14 bases between. The CDR3 consists of 14 residues. The CDR3 sequence is CASSYGQPGNEQFF. The DNA for the CDR3 is TGTGCCAGCAGCTACGGACAGCCTGGGAATGAGCAGTTCTTC.